This T cell receptor beta chain was identified during a study of cytomegalovirus exposure and HLA in healthy donors. 13 Jbeta primers and 60 Vbeta primers were used for the PCR. TCRdb's table, derived via immunoSEQ multiplex PCR, lists solely in-frame clones and lacks some. The table has 150,000 to 200,000 clones, more than 65% seen once. Per germline, CDR1 SGHTA and CDR2 FQGNSA. The CDR3 is made up of 13 amino acids. With 6 bases removed from V and 3 bases from J, the gap between germline ends came to 11 bases. Study results and limitations: Researchers reported in a later analysis that common viral pathogens appeared linked to several top clusters.

This clone turned up a few times. The antigen remains unidentified. This receptor was obtained from a woman in her 30s in good health and CMV-seronegative. The gene calls are TRBV7-2 and TRBJ1-1, with D possibly being TRBD1 (6 bases). The material sequenced was PBMCs. CDR3 DNA sequence: TGTGCCAGCAGGAAGTACAGGGACACTGAAGCTTTCTTT. Translation gives CASRKYRDTEAFF.